The subject of this entry is one TCR beta chain. As yet, its antigen is unknown. The record originates from a study of Ad26.COV2.S vaccination and SARS-CoV-2 variants. Findings and caveats of the study: Across vaccine and placebo recipients, the breadth of non-spike TCRs was similar. Estimates derived from TCR breadth and depth analyses may have underestimated total T cell responses.

Trimming left V 3 bases short and J 5 bases short, with 17 bases between. Germline lookup yields CDR1 SGHVS and CDR2 FNYEAQ. The CDR3 runs 16 residues. Using immunoSEQ multiplex PCR, the repertoire was profiled, and TCRdb retains in-frame clones only, with some absent. Here the sample spans roughly 270,000 clones, about 87% being singletons. This sample's treatment: some 20 received Ad26.COV2.S at low or high dose, single or two shots; five or six received placebo; per-sample allocation not given. The samples were gathered on day 63 after the first injection of vaccine or placebo. This chain uses TRBV7-6 with TRBJ2-1; D is possibly TRBD1 (6 bases). Sequences were derived from peripheral blood, sampled in a trial of Ad26.COV2.S vaccine versus placebo. This receptor was obtained from a person aged 18-60 years who received the Ad26.COV2.S COVID-19 vaccine or a placebo. The CDR3 spells CASSLVSGTLNNEQFF. CDR3 sequence (DNA): TGTGCCAGCAGCTTGGTCTCCGGGACACTGAACAATGAGCAGTTCTTC.